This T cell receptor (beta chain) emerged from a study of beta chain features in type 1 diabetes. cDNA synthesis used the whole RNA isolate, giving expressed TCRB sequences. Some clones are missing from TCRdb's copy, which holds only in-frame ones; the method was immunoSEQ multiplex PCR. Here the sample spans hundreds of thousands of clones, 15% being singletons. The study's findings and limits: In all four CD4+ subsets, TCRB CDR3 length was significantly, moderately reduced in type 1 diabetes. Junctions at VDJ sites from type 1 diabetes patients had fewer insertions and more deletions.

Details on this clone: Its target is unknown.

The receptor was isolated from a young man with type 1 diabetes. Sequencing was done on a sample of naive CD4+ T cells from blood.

This CDR3 reads CASSLAPGSNQPQHF. Here the CDR3 DNA reads TGTGCCAGCAGCTTAGCGCCGGGTTCGAACCAGCCCCAGCATTTT. The V and J genes are TRBV7-6 and TRBJ1-5; no clear D. Germline V gene sequence: CDR1 SGHVS, CDR2 FNYEAQ. V was cut by 0 bases and J by 7 bases, with 13 bases left in between. CDR3 size: 15 residues.